This T cell receptor (beta chain) came from a study of blood T cell repertoires in COVID-19. Study summary: The analysed material was cDNA or gDNA that came from T cells, B-cell-depleted T cells, or PBMCs.

The authors' processing: Nucleated cell counts were estimated from reference gene primer amplification. Produced via immunoSEQ multiplex PCR; TCRdb's table is partial and in-frame only. V and J calls and clone size are as listed in that table; D and trimming were resolved from the DNA. The table records approximately 230,000 clones, around 88% of them present only once. CDR3 length: 17 amino acids. V shed 6 bases and J shed 0 bases, with 20 bases lying between them. Per germline, CDR1 LNHDA and CDR2 SQIVND (reference sequence). Residents of under 25 US areas, aged about 18 to 89 years, made up the participants. Self-reported history from a screening survey and questionnaire set each donor's cohort.

The sample consisted of PBMCs or T cells enriched from blood (not recorded which). The chain recombines TRBV19 with TRBJ1-2; D gene ambiguous. This receptor was taken from a woman under 40 who had recovered from COVID-19. In DNA form, the CDR3 reads TGTGCCAGTAGATGGGGAGAGAGCAGGACTACTAACTATGGCTACACCTTC. Residues: CASRWGESRTTNYGYTF.